These 29 T cell receptor beta chains share one sample of origin, sequenced in a study of radiotherapy plus CTLA-4 blockade in lung cancer. Sequencing was performed with immunoSEQ multiplex PCR; in TCRdb, only in-frame clones are kept and a portion is missing. Of just over 60,000 clones listed, roughly 80% are singletons. The sequenced sample was peripheral blood, obtained from a patient treated with radiotherapy plus ipilimumab. The receptors originated from a human donor with non-small cell lung cancer who had a complete response to radiotherapy plus ipilimumab.

The chain is built from TRBV27 and TRBJ2-1; the D gene is possibly TRBD2 (5 bases). The CDR3 runs 13 residues. Between the trimmed V and J ends, which lost 0 bases and 14 bases, there was a span of 14 bases. CDR1 is MNHEY, CDR2 SMNVEV, per germline (reference sequence). The CDR3 spells CASSLSEVAREFF. In DNA form, the CDR3 reads TGTGCCAGCAGTTTATCGGAGGTCGCCCGGGAGTTCTTC.

This clone was seen just once. The V gene is TRBV7-2, the J gene TRBJ2-3, with 11 bases aligning to TRBD2. CDR3 length: 15 amino acids. In germline, CDR1 is SGHTA, CDR2 FQGNSA. Unmatched junction bases numbered 3, after V lost 3 bases and J lost 4 bases. The CDR3 nucleotides are TGTGCCAGCAGCTTTAGCGGGAGGGCCGCAGATACGCAGTATTTT. Encoded protein: CASSFSGRAADTQYF.

The V call is TRBV5-6, the J call TRBJ2-5, with TRBD2 matching 8 bases. Trimming at V came to 1 base and at J to 4 bases, leaving 9 bases not matched to a gene. The CDR3 extends over 16 amino acids. Germline V gene sequence: CDR1 SGHDT, CDR2 YYEEEE. The CDR3, as DNA: TGTGCCAGCAGCTTGAGCGGGAGCAGGTTCGGAGAGACCCAGTACTTC. It yields the protein CASSLSGSRFGETQYF.

This clone came up once. The chain uses TRBV2 and TRBJ1-5; TRBD1 matches 9 bases. The CDR3 sequence is 15 residues long. V was pared by 1 base and J by 6 bases, with 4 bases of the junction left unmatched. Per germline, CDR1 SNHLY and CDR2 FYNNEI. In nucleotides, the CDR3 is TGTGCCAGCAGTGAAGACAGGGGGCTGAGTCAGCCCCAGCATTTT. It yields the protein CASSEDRGLSQPQHF.

The chain employs TRBV4-1 and TRBJ1-4; TRBD1 agrees at 7 bases. V lost 4 bases, J lost 4 bases, and 6 bases stayed unmatched. The CDR3 is made up of 15 amino acids. Germline assignment: CDR1 MGHRA and CDR2 YSYEKL. CDR3 sequence reads: CASSPPGQNNEKLFF. The CDR3 nucleotides are TGCGCCAGCAGCCCTCCGGGACAGAATAATGAAAAACTGTTTTTT.

The chain recombines TRBV20-1 with TRBJ2-1; D is unclear. Germline values: CDR1 DFQATT, CDR2 SNEGSKA (reference sequence). The CDR3 loop spans 11 amino acids. V was trimmed by 3 bases and J by 14 bases, leaving 14 bases between them. CDR3 DNA: TGCAGTGCTAGTAGTGGGCCTTCTAAGTTCTTC. Amino acid sequence: CSASSGPSKFF.

The J gene is TRBJ1-2, the V gene TRBV19; no clear D gene. V was trimmed by 1 base and J by 4 bases, leaving 10 bases between them. This CDR3 region has 14 residues. Germline-derived CDR1 and CDR2 are LNHDA and SQIVND (reference sequence). The CDR3 DNA reads TGTGCCAGTAGTATAGTCGGGATGACCTATGGCTACACCTTC. Its protein product is CASSIVGMTYGYTF.

The rearrangement links TRBV5-4 to TRBJ2-3, with D unresolved. The V end lost 9 bases, the J end lost 3 bases, and 17 bases lay between the germline ends. Germline lookup yields CDR1 SGHNT and CDR2 YYREEE (reference sequence). This CDR3 spans 14 amino acids. The CDR3 DNA reads TGTGCCACTCGAGAAGGGTATGTAACAGATACGCAGTATTTT. It specifies CATREGYVTDTQYF.

This chain connects TRBV11-2 to TRBJ2-2; D is perhaps TRBD2 (5 bases). The germline CDR1 and CDR2 sequences are SGHAT and FQNNGV. The ends were cut back, 1 base at V and 6 bases at J, with 6 bases in the middle. CDR3 length: 13 amino acids. CDR3 sequence (DNA): TGTGCCAGCAGCTTAGCCGGGGCCGGGGAGCTGTTTTTT. Its protein is CASSLAGAGELFF.

This chain connects TRBV4-3 to TRBJ1-2, with D hard to call. The length of the CDR3 is 15 residues. V lost 1 base to trimming and J lost 8 bases, with 17 bases between them. Germline-derived CDR1 and CDR2 are LGHNA and YSLEER. The chain's CDR3 is CASSQGLRDLTGYTF. CDR3 nucleotide sequence: TGCGCCAGCAGCCAAGGTCTTAGGGATTTAACGGGCTACACCTTC.

About this clone itself: One end of the junction is discordant with germline, which a read error may explain. The gene calls are TRBV7-7 and TRBJ2-3; TRBD2 agrees at 7 bases. Germline-derived CDR1 and CDR2 are SSHAT and FNYEAQ (reference sequence). The CDR3 length is 13 residues. The CDR3 DNA sequence: TGTGCTAGCAGCTTCGGGGGGACAGATACGCAGTATTTT. It yields the protein CASSFGGTDTQYF.

The V call is TRBV5-6, the J call TRBJ2-3; 7 bases agree with TRBD1. The CDR3 spans 14 residues. V dropped 1 base and J dropped 5; count of bases not matched to a gene: 4. Per germline, CDR1 SGHDT and CDR2 YYEEEE. The CDR3 sequence: CASSLTGVEDTQYF. The CDR3 bases are TGTGCCAGCAGCTTGACAGGGGTGGAAGATACGCAGTATTTT. The whole variable domain, remainder taken from reference TRBV5-6 and TRBJ2-3, is DAGVTQSPTHLIKTRGQQVTLRCSPKSGHDTVSWYQQALGQGPQFIFQYYEEEERQRGNFPDRFSGHQFPNYSSELNVNALLLGDSALYLCASSLTGVEDTQYFGPGTRLTVL.

This clone was detected only a few times. The rearrangement uses TRBV5-4 and TRBJ1-1; D gene uncertain. V dropped 2 bases and J dropped 3 bases, with 11 bases sitting between them. CDR1 and CDR2 from the germline V gene are SGHNT and YYREEE (reference sequence). CDR3 length equals 14 residues. CDR3 coding DNA: TGTGCCAGCAGCTTCCCCGGCTGGGACACTGAAGCTTTCTTT. This translates into CASSFPGWDTEAFF.

The chain employs TRBV9 and TRBJ2-1; TRBD2 is a possible D gene (6 bases). V lost 4 bases to trimming and J lost 5 bases, with 10 bases between them. The CDR3 length is 13 residues. The V gene's germline CDR1 is SGDLS and CDR2 YYNGEE. As DNA, the CDR3 is TGTGCCAGCAGCTCACTAGCTGACAATGAGCAGTTCTTC. It specifies CASSSLADNEQFF.

This rearrangement joins TRBV5-1 to TRBJ1-3; 9 nucleotides align to TRBD1. Trimming took 0 bases from V and 3 from J; bases not matched to a gene: 10. Germline CDR1 reads SGHRS; CDR2 reads YFSETQ. The CDR3 sequence is 18 residues long. The CDR3 is CASSLGVDRGTLGNTIYF. Here the CDR3 DNA reads TGCGCCAGCAGCTTGGGAGTGGACAGGGGCACTCTTGGAAACACCATATATTTT.

The chain carries TRBV27 and TRBJ2-7; TRBD1 matches at 7 bases. The germline V gene has CDR1 MNHEY and CDR2 SMNVEV (reference sequence). The CDR3 covers 15 residues. The V and J ends lost 0 bases and 2 bases, in that order; junction bases with no gene match: 4. The chain's CDR3 is CASSLSATGTYEQYF. The CDR3 region has the DNA TGTGCCAGCAGTTTATCGGCGACAGGGACCTACGAGCAGTACTTC.

V usage is TRBV27 and J usage is TRBJ1-5; tentatively, D is TRBD1 (6 bases). Germline-derived CDR1 and CDR2 are MNHEY and SMNVEV (reference sequence). V lost 7 bases, J lost 3 bases, and 13 bases lay in between. This CDR3 has 14 residues. CDR3 amino acids: CASMAGAYNQPQHF. CDR3 in DNA: TGTGCCAGCATGGCAGGGGCTTACAATCAGCCCCAGCATTTT.

V and J are TRBV6-5 and TRBJ1-3, with 9 nucleotides matching TRBD1. The CDR3 sequence is 15 residues long. Germline V gene lookup returns CDR1 MNHEY and CDR2 SVGAGI. V was pared by 6 bases and J by 9 bases, with 12 bases of the junction left unmatched. In DNA, the CDR3 is TGTGCCAGCAGGAGAAGGGACAGGGCGGAAAGCACCATATATTTT. Its protein product is CASRRRDRAESTIYF.

As to this clone: At one of its ends the junction is not consistent with the germline gene, which may arise from a read error. The genes are TRBV7-7 and TRBJ2-1, with 8 nucleotides matching TRBD1. The germline V gene encodes CDR1 SSHAT and CDR2 FNYEAQ (reference sequence). CDR3 length: 18 residues. The CDR3 coding sequence is TGTGCTAGCACCGTAAGGTTAGACAGGGGACTCGCCTACAATGAGCAGTTCTTC. Protein product: CASTVRLDRGLAYNEQFF.

The chain recombines TRBV6-5 with TRBJ2-7; D may match TRBD1 or TRBD2 (5 bases each). CDR3 size: 14 residues. CDR1 is MNHEY, CDR2 SVGAGI, per germline. Trimming shortened V by 7 bases and J by 2 bases, and 15 bases separated the two germline ends. The CDR3 region has the DNA TGTGCCAGCACCCTCGGGTTGGGGGCCTACGAGCAGTACTTC. This gives the protein CASTLGLGAYEQYF.

CDR3 in amino acids: CASSTGISNQPQHF. For the CDR3, the DNA is TGTGCCAGCAGTACAGGGATAAGCAATCAGCCCCAGCATTTT. The chain joins TRBV7-2 to TRBJ1-5, with D possibly matching TRBD1 (6 bases). V lost 6 bases, J lost 1 base, and 10 bases lay in between. This CDR3 contains 14 residues. Germline CDR1 and CDR2: SGHTA and FQGNSA.

This chain connects TRBV15 to TRBJ1-5; D is unclear. This CDR3 has 15 amino acids. Trimming left V 0 bases short and J 7 bases short, with 13 bases between. The germline CDR1 and CDR2 sequences are LNHNV and YYDKDF (reference sequence). The chain's CDR3 is CATSREADGDQPQHF. The CDR3 DNA follows: TGTGCCACCAGCAGAGAGGCGGATGGTGACCAGCCCCAGCATTTT.

The chain has TRBV11-2 and TRBJ1-3; no clear D gene. CDR3 length: 12 amino acids. Germline values: CDR1 SGHAT, CDR2 FQNNGV. V gave up 5 bases and J gave up 4 bases, with 6 bases separating them. In DNA, the CDR3 is TGTGCCAGCAGCCCGAGGGGAAACACCATATATTTT. Its protein is CASSPRGNTIYF.

For the CDR3, the DNA is TGTGCCAGCCGCGGGACTAGCGGGAGAAAGGCAGATACGCAGTATTTT. Translating gives CASRGTSGRKADTQYF. V usage is TRBV2 and J usage is TRBJ2-3, with 14 bases matching TRBD2. V gave up 8 bases and J gave up 4 bases; unmatched junction bases: 8. The CDR3 has 16 residues. Germline values: CDR1 SNHLY, CDR2 FYNNEI.

The chain links TRBV11-2 to TRBJ2-1; D ambiguous. The V end was cut by 8 bases, the J end by 10 bases, with 18 bases between. Germline V gene lookup returns CDR1 SGHAT and CDR2 FQNNGV. This CDR3 has 13 amino acids. The DNA for the CDR3 is TGTGCCAGCCACGCTCCCTGGAACGACGAGCAGTTCTTC. Its protein product is CASHAPWNDEQFF.

The chain links TRBV6-1 to TRBJ2-6; D is unresolved. The V end was cut by 7 bases, the J end by 0 bases, with 4 bases between. The CDR3 sequence is 13 residues long. CDR1 and CDR2 (germline): MNHNS, SASEGT. Written as DNA, the CDR3 is TGTGCCAGCATGAACTCTGGGGCCAACGTCCTGACTTTC. This gives the protein CASMNSGANVLTF.

The V and J genes are TRBV13 and TRBJ1-1, with 9 bases matching TRBD1. V trimming: 6 bases; J trimming: 1 base; junction bases outside the gene matches: 9. The CDR3 extends over 16 amino acids. The germline V gene has CDR1 PRHDT and CDR2 FYEKMQ (reference sequence). The CDR3 sequence: CASSPGQGRRNTEAFF. The DNA of the CDR3 is TGTGCCAGCAGTCCGGGACAGGGAAGGAGGAACACTGAAGCTTTCTTT.

Written as DNA, the CDR3 is TGTGCCAGCAGCTTCCTGTACGAGCAGTACTTC. Encoded protein: CASSFLYEQYF. V and J are TRBV5-6 and TRBJ2-7; D uncertain. Trimming stripped 2 bases from V and 4 bases from J, with 4 bases between. The germline gives CDR1 SGHDT, CDR2 YYEEEE. CDR3 length: 11 residues.

This clone was counted once. This sequence joins TRBV6-5 and TRBJ1-2, with 8 bases fitting TRBD1. J lost 6 bases, V lost 0 bases, and 6 bases had no gene match. Germline-derived CDR1 and CDR2 are MNHEY and SVGAGI. This CDR3 is 15 amino acids long. The CDR3 DNA is TGTGCCAGCAGTTACTCGACAGGGGTGGAGAATGGCTACACCTTC. Translating gives CASSYSTGVENGYTF.